This TCR beta chain was observed in a study of blood T cell repertoires in COVID-19 (dated by TCRdb to 2018 to 2021). Broadly, across the study: Collaborator samples came from the United States, Italy and Spain and covered acute and convalescent phases of COVID-19. The material from the prospective study consisted of cDNA or gDNA derived from T cells, B-cell-depleted T cells, or PBMCs. The dataset comprised deeply sampled blood TCRbeta repertoires from subjects exposed to, actively infected with, or recovered from COVID-19. The repertoires were released in a freely available public database intended as a resource for research on the immune response to SARS-CoV-2. Samples were obtained from the ongoing ImmuneRACE study (first 160 participants) and from 1,254 subjects provided by 6 global collaborators. Nearly every sample came with metadata listing a de-identified subject ID, COVID-19 status, age in years and sex. Where available, HLA class I and class II types were obtained from metadata supplied by the sample provider rather than from assay-based typing. Overall results and qualifications from the work: How much clinical and demographic metadata was included differed by source and by participant, and the metadata was provided uncurated.

Unmatched junction bases come to 4, with V trimmed by 5 bases and J by 6 bases. Reading from cysteine to phenylalanine, the CDR3 counts 13 amino acids. Only CDR3 DNA is held: 39 bases, read in frame from base 1. Per the germline V gene, SGHAT is the CDR1 and FQNNGV is the CDR2. TCRbeta CDR3 regions were amplified from genomic DNA by means of the immunoSEQ Assay, a bias-controlled multiplex PCR. Processing in the source paper ran as follows. Nucleated cell counts per sample were estimated from amplification of reference gene primers within the assay. To quantify the absolute abundance of each unique TCRbeta CDR3 rearrangement, sequence reads were collapsed and filtered. Productive Simpson clonality was computed per sample as the square root of Simpson's diversity index over productive rearrangements. TCRdb's version of the immuneACCESS table is confined to in-frame rearrangements and falls short of the full clone set. An unresolved V gene accounts for under half of the shortfall where checked; the remainder is of unknown origin. The V and J calls and clone size come from that table; D and trimming were worked out from the DNA. Across this sample there are under 250,000 clones, with 85% seen only once. About 9.3% of the sample is held by the ten biggest clonotypes.

As to this clone: The target of this receptor is not known. Base-call qualities are not available, and no considerably larger clone is one nucleotide away.

Participants in the prospective study were enrolled through a virtual design, were aged roughly 18 to 100 years, and lived in some 24 United States geographic areas. In the prospective study, cohorts were assigned on the basis of participant-reported clinical history obtained from a screening survey and a study questionnaire. In the prospective study, whole blood, serum and a nasopharyngeal or oropharyngeal swab were collected from each participant by mobile phlebotomists. Additional blood draws and questionnaires over an approximately two-month period could optionally be provided by prospective study participants. Prospective study blood samples were shipped either frozen or at room temperature before DNA extraction.

The TCR originated in a woman aged 45-59 years with acute COVID-19. The source material was PBMCs or T cells enriched from blood (not recorded which). The chain uses TRBV11-2 and TRBJ2-7; TRBD1 lines up with 10 middle nucleotides. The base sequence is TGTGCCAGCAGCAAGGGGACAGGGGTCGAGCAGTACTTC. This encodes CASSKGTGVEQYF.